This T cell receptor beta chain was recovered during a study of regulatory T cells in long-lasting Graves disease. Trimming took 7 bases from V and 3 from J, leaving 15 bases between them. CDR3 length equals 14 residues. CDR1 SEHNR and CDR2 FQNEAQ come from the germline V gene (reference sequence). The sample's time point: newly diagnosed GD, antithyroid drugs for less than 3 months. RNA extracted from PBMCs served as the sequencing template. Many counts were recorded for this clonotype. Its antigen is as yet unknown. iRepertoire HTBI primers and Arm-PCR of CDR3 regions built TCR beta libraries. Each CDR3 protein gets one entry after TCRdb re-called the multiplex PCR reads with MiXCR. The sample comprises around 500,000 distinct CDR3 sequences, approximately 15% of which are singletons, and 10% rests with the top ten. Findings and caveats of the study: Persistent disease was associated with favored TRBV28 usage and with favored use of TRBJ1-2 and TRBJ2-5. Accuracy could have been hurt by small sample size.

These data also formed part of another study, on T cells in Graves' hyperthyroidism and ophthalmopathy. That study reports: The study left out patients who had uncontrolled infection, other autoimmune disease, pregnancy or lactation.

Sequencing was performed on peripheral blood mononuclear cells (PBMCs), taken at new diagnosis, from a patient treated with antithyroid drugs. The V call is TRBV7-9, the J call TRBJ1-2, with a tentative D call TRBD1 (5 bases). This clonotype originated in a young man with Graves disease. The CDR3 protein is CASILTGTDYGYTF. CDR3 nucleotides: TGTGCCAGCATCCTGACCGGGACCGACTATGGCTACACCTTC.